The 14 T cell receptor beta chains below were found in one sample sequenced in a study of cytomegalovirus exposure and HLA in healthy donors (dated by TCRdb to 2016 to 2017). The library was prepared using the immunoSEQ multiplex PCR assay. The multiplex PCR relied on a mix of 60 forward primers for TCR Vbeta segments and 13 reverse primers for TCR Jbeta segments. Here the immuneACCESS table is served through TCRdb, limited to in-frame sequences with V and J called. Missing clones are a known gap in these copies; in checked studies unresolved V genes cover under half, and the rest lacks a known reason. The sample has 150,000 to 200,000 clones on record, 76% of them singletons. The ten largest account for roughly 2.5% of the sample. The sequenced material came from PBMCs. These receptors were taken from a woman aged 25 to 39 in good health and CMV-seropositive.

The CDR3 nucleotides are TGTGCCAGCAGCCCCCGGGACTTCTACACAGATACGCAGTATTTT. Its protein product is CASSPRDFYTDTQYF. The chain recombines TRBV9 with TRBJ2-3; D is possibly TRBD2 (6 bases). Germline loops: CDR1 SGDLS, CDR2 YYNGEE. The CDR3 runs 15 residues. V gave up 4 bases and J gave up 2 bases, with 14 bases separating them. Drawing the rest from reference TRBV9 and TRBJ2-3, the complete variable domain is DSGVTQTPKHLITATGQRVTLRCSPRSGDLSVYWYQQSLDQGLQFLIQYYNGEERAKGNILERFSAQQFPDLHSELNLSSLELGDSALYFCASSPRDFYTDTQYFGPGTRLTVL.

The rearrangement links TRBV5-1 to TRBJ2-5, with 13 bases lining up with TRBD2. The ends lost 3 bases at V and 3 bases at J; junction bases unmatched: 11. Germline V gives CDR1 SGHRS, CDR2 YFSETQ. The CDR3 totals 18 residues. The CDR3 loop reads CASSYRGLAGTYKETQYF. In DNA form, the CDR3 reads TGCGCCAGCAGCTACAGGGGACTAGCGGGAACCTATAAAGAGACCCAGTACTTC.

The V call is TRBV28, the J call TRBJ1-2, with 7 bases lining up with TRBD1. CDR1 is MDHEN and CDR2 is SYDVKM in the germline V gene. This CDR3 is built from 14 residues. V trimming: 1 base; J trimming: 6 bases; junction bases outside the gene matches: 5. The CDR3, as DNA: TGTGCCAGCAGTTTATCGAGGGGGCCACATGGCTACACCTTC. Translated: CASSLSRGPHGYTF.

This clone appeared a few times. This sequence joins TRBV2 and TRBJ2-7; 9 nucleotides match TRBD1. The CDR3 runs 16 residues. The germline CDR1 and CDR2 sequences are SNHLY and FYNNEI. The J segment lost 0 bases and the V segment lost 1 base, leaving 4 bases of the junction unmatched. CDR3 DNA sequence: TGTGCCAGCAGTGAAGTAGGGGACAGGGTCTCCTACGAGCAGTACTTC. It translates to CASSEVGDRVSYEQYF. Filled out from reference TRBV2 and TRBJ2-7, the complete variable domain reads EPEVTQTPSHQVTQMGQEVILRCVPISNHLYFYWYRQILGQKVEFLVSFYNNEISEKSEIFDDQFSVERPDGSNFTLKIRSTKLEDSAMYFCASSEVGDRVSYEQYFGPGTRLTVT.

The V gene is TRBV5-8, the J gene TRBJ2-3; 8 bases align to TRBD2. J was trimmed by 10 bases and V by 7 bases; bases with no gene match: 8. The CDR3 has 12 amino acids. Germline lookup yields CDR1 SGHTS and CDR2 YDEGEE. CDR3 sequence (DNA): TGTGCCAGCCGCGCGACGGGGGGGGCGCAGTATTTT. This sequence encodes CASRATGGAQYF.

The J gene is TRBJ2-5, the V gene TRBV6-5, with a weak D call TRBD1 (5 bases). Germline V gives CDR1 MNHEY, CDR2 SVGAGI. Trimming took 5 bases from V and 5 from J, leaving 18 bases between them. The CDR3 sequence is 15 residues long. CDR3 DNA: TGTGCCAGCAGTGGAAACCAGGGTGGTTGGGAGACCCAGTACTTC. Translated, it gives CASSGNQGGWETQYF.

The rearrangement joins TRBV7-2 to TRBJ1-2; no clear D. Trimming removed 2 bases at V and 4 bases at J, with 11 bases between. This CDR3 has 14 amino acids. Germline assignment: CDR1 SGHTA and CDR2 FQGNSA. CDR3 in amino acids: CASSLQEQIYGYTF. In DNA, the CDR3 is TGTGCCAGCAGCTTACAAGAACAGATCTATGGCTACACCTTC.

V gene TRBV28 combines with J gene TRBJ1-4, with TRBD1 as a possible D gene (5 bases). The CDR3 totals 15 residues. V gave up 1 base and J gave up 7 bases, with 13 bases separating them. The V gene's germline CDR1 is MDHEN and CDR2 SYDVKM. CDR3 region: CASSLFRGVAEKLFF. The CDR3 DNA reads TGTGCCAGCAGTTTATTCCGGGGGGTGGCTGAAAAACTGTTTTTT.

The chain recombines TRBV2 with TRBJ2-3; D possibly corresponds to TRBD2 (6 bases). Trimming took 1 base from V and 2 from J, leaving 13 bases between them. This CDR3 spans 16 amino acids. Germline CDR1 and CDR2: SNHLY and FYNNEI. The CDR3 DNA reads as TGTGCCAGCAGTGAAGAAGGTGGGGGGAACACAGATACGCAGTATTTT. The encoded protein is CASSEEGGGNTDTQYF. The complete variable domain, with remaining parts taken from reference TRBV2 and TRBJ2-3, reads EPEVTQTPSHQVTQMGQEVILRCVPISNHLYFYWYRQILGQKVEFLVSFYNNEISEKSEIFDDQFSVERPDGSNFTLKIRSTKLEDSAMYFCASSEEGGGNTDTQYFGPGTRLTVL.

The chain employs TRBV7-2 and TRBJ1-1; D unclear. The CDR3 is 16 amino acids. CDR1 SGHTA and CDR2 FQGNSA come from the germline V gene. V was shortened by 2 bases and J by 1 base, with 14 bases between the two germline ends. The CDR3 loop reads CASSLLRPMRNTEAFF. In DNA, the CDR3 is TGTGCCAGCAGCTTACTCAGGCCAATGCGGAACACTGAAGCTTTCTTT.

This chain uses TRBV6-5 with TRBJ2-5; 8 nucleotides line up with TRBD1. The CDR3 is 15 amino acids. Germline loops: CDR1 MNHEY, CDR2 SVGAGI. J lost 4 bases, V lost 5 bases, and 9 bases had no gene match. The chain's CDR3 is CASSTDRGGLETQYF. CDR3 nucleotide sequence: TGTGCCAGCAGTACCGACAGGGGTGGCTTAGAGACCCAGTACTTC.

The chain carries TRBV7-2 and TRBJ2-2, with TRBD2 matching over 8 bases. This CDR3 contains 16 residues. The J segment lost 4 bases and the V segment lost 5 bases, leaving 9 bases of the junction unmatched. Germline CDR1 and CDR2: SGHTA and FQGNSA. CDR3 protein: CASSPRAGAITGELFF. DNA of the CDR3: TGTGCCAGCAGCCCTCGAGCGGGGGCCATCACCGGGGAGCTGTTTTTT.

V usage is TRBV10-1 and J usage is TRBJ2-3, with 9 bases fitting TRBD1. Looked up from germline, CDR1 is WNHNN and CDR2 is SYGVQD (reference sequence). This CDR3 is built from 15 residues. The junction had 5 bases not matched to a gene; V was cut back by 5 bases and J by 2 bases. The CDR3 DNA follows: TGCGCCAGCAGTCCCGGGACAGGGTTCACAGATACGCAGTATTTT. Protein: CASSPGTGFTDTQYF.

The chain combines TRBV18 with TRBJ2-7; tentative D call: TRBD1 (5 bases). This CDR3 has 16 amino acids. V lost 6 bases and J 2 bases, leaving 20 bases between the germline ends. Germline lookup yields CDR1 KGHSH and CDR2 LQKENI. This chain's CDR3 is CASSKGSTIPTYEQYF. As DNA, the CDR3 is TGTGCCAGCTCGAAGGGGTCGACGATTCCCACCTACGAGCAGTACTTC.